A single sample gave rise to the 18 T cell receptor beta chains below, sequenced in a study of blood T cells in healthy people across ages. A second PCR, run for roughly 7 to 11 cycles, used a sample-barcoded 5' primer plus a J-beta primer mix. TCRdb itself ran the 5' RACE reads through MiXCR, one entry per CDR3 protein. The profile covers around 600,000 distinct CDR3 sequences, with around half appearing a single time and roughly 25% taken by the ten largest. The sample consisted of blood. These receptors were obtained from a man older than 75 in good health.

The V and J genes are TRBV7-2 and TRBJ2-4; D is unclear. TRBJ2-5 matches the DNA end more closely, so the J call is doubtful. Germline assignment: CDR1 SGHTA and CDR2 FQGNSA. This CDR3 contains 16 residues. The CDR3 protein is CASSLVGPQTQETQYF. The CDR3 DNA reads TGTGCCAGCAGCTTAGTCGGGCCCCAGACACAAGAGACCCAGTACTTC.

The chain couples TRBV2 to TRBJ2-2, with D unresolved. The CDR3 loop spans 15 amino acids. Per germline, CDR1 SNHLY and CDR2 FYNNEI. V was pared by 4 bases and J by 0 bases, with 9 bases between. CDR3 DNA: TGTGCCAGCAGTGGAACGAACGCGAACACCGGGGAGCTGTTTTTT. It yields the protein CASSGTNANTGELFF.

The rearrangement joins TRBV7-2 to TRBJ2-3, with TRBD2 matching over 8 bases. V lost 0 bases, J lost 7 bases, and 6 bases stayed unmatched. CDR1 and CDR2 from the germline V gene are SGHTA and FQGNSA. This CDR3 spans 15 amino acids. CDR3 coding DNA: TGTGCCAGCAGCTTAGCCAGTACTAGCGGTAATACGCAGTATTTT. This gives the protein CASSLASTSGNTQYF.

J is TRBJ1-5 and V is TRBV6-6; 9 bases agree with TRBD1. This CDR3 is built from 15 residues. V lost 5 bases, J lost 6 bases, and 8 bases stayed unmatched. In germline, CDR1 is MNHNY, CDR2 SVGAGI (reference sequence). CDR3 bases: TGTGCCAGCAGTCGATTGGACAGGGGAGGTCAGCCCCAGCATTTT. Translating gives CASSRLDRGGQPQHF.

This clonotype turned up a few times. The chain carries TRBV20-1 and TRBJ2-5; 10 bases are shared with TRBD2. J lost 0 bases, V lost 5 bases, and 12 bases had no gene match. Germline-derived CDR1 and CDR2 are DFQATT and SNEGSKA (reference sequence). This CDR3 is built from 17 residues. As DNA, the CDR3 is TGCAGTGCTCCTCAGGGACTAGCGATGCGGCACCAAGAGACCCAGTACTTC. Amino acid sequence: CSAPQGLAMRHQETQYF.

This clonotype was seen a few times. V is TRBV20-1 and J is TRBJ2-1; 10 nucleotides align to TRBD2. V was pared by 0 bases and J by 0 bases, with 5 bases of the junction left unmatched. The CDR3 has 17 amino acids. CDR1 is DFQATT and CDR2 is SNEGSKA in the germline V gene (reference sequence). Here the CDR3 reads CSARDASGSISYNEQFF. CDR3 coding DNA: TGCAGTGCTAGAGATGCTAGCGGGAGTATCTCCTACAATGAGCAGTTCTTC.

There are a few counts of this clonotype. The rearrangement uses TRBV4-3 and TRBJ2-1, with a tentative D call TRBD1 (5 bases). From germline, CDR1 is LGHNA and CDR2 YSLEER. V gave up 1 base and J gave up 2 bases, with 15 bases separating them. The CDR3 consists of 17 residues. The CDR3 here is CASSQAVWGSTYNEQFF. The CDR3 nucleotides are TGCGCCAGCAGCCAAGCGGTTTGGGGCTCAACCTACAATGAGCAGTTCTTC.

The V and J genes are TRBV7-2 and TRBJ1-5; tentative D call: TRBD1 (5 bases). This CDR3 contains 14 residues. Trimming left V 3 bases short and J 5 bases short, with 11 bases between. Germline lookup yields CDR1 SGHTA and CDR2 FQGNSA. The CDR3 here is CASSFSGKDQPQHF. The DNA for the CDR3 is TGTGCCAGCAGCTTCTCAGGGAAGGATCAGCCCCAGCATTTT.

The rearrangement links TRBV20-1 to TRBJ2-3; 11 nucleotides align to TRBD2. The CDR3 is 18 amino acids. V was clipped by 1 base and J by 0 bases; unmatched bases: 9. In germline, CDR1 is DFQATT, CDR2 SNEGSKA (reference sequence). The CDR3 is CSARAASGGSTSTDTQYF. CDR3 DNA sequence: TGCAGTGCTAGAGCGGCTAGCGGGGGGTCAACTAGCACAGATACGCAGTATTTT.

The chain employs TRBV9 and TRBJ2-1; D not certain. CDR1 is SGDLS and CDR2 is YYNGEE in the germline V gene. V was pared by 4 bases and J by 5 bases, with 10 bases between. The CDR3 totals 13 residues. CDR3 DNA: TGTGCCAGCAGCCCAAACACGCACAATGAGCAGTTCTTC. Amino acids: CASSPNTHNEQFF. Using reference TRBV9 and TRBJ2-1 for the parts outside the CDR3, the full variable domain is DSGVTQTPKHLITATGQRVTLRCSPRSGDLSVYWYQQSLDQGLQFLIQYYNGEERAKGNILERFSAQQFPDLHSELNLSSLELGDSALYFCASSPNTHNEQFFGPGTRLTVL.

In its sample, this clonotype was seen many times. V and J are TRBV7-9 and TRBJ2-7; perhaps D is TRBD1 or TRBD2 (5 bases each). Germline V lookup: CDR1 SEHNR, CDR2 FQNEAQ (reference sequence). CDR3 length equals 14 residues. The V end lost 4 bases, the J end lost 2 bases, and 12 bases lay between the germline ends. CDR3 nucleotide sequence: TGTGCCAGCAGCTCACAGGAGGATGCCTACGAGCAGTACTTC. It encodes CASSSQEDAYEQYF. Using reference TRBV7-9 and TRBJ2-7 for the parts outside the CDR3, the full variable domain is DTGVSQNPRHKITKRGQNVTFRCDPISEHNRLYWYRQTLGQGPEFLTYFQNEAQLEKSRLLSDRFSAERPKGSFSTLEIQRTEQGDSAMYLCASSSQEDAYEQYFGPGTRLTVT.

The chain has TRBV5-1 and TRBJ2-7, with D uncertain. Germline V gene lookup returns CDR1 SGHRS and CDR2 YFSETQ. The CDR3 is made up of 15 amino acids. The V gene lost 0 bases and the J gene lost 0 bases, with 10 bases spanning the gap. DNA of the CDR3: TGCGCCAGCAGCTTGGGATGGGCGGACTCCTACGAGCAGTACTTC. Translating gives CASSLGWADSYEQYF.

CDR3 region: CASRGLAGVPYEQYF. The CDR3 DNA is TGTGCCAGCCGCGGATTAGCGGGAGTCCCCTACGAGCAGTACTTC. V and J are TRBV27 and TRBJ2-7, with 9 positions matching TRBD2. Losses at the gene ends were 8 bases for V and 2 bases for J; bases not matched to a gene: 10. Germline loops: CDR1 MNHEY, CDR2 SMNVEV (reference sequence). The CDR3 has 15 amino acids.

The chain employs TRBV7-9 and TRBJ1-5; tentatively, D is TRBD1 (5 bases). The CDR3 runs to 13 residues. V lost 5 bases, J lost 8 bases, and 13 bases lay in between. Germline lookup yields CDR1 SEHNR and CDR2 FQNEAQ (reference sequence). The CDR3: CASSPRPGEPQHF. As DNA, the CDR3 is TGTGCCAGCAGCCCCCGGCCGGGGGAGCCCCAGCATTTT. Supplemented by reference TRBV7-9 and TRBJ1-5, the full variable domain reads DTGVSQNPRHKITKRGQNVTFRCDPISEHNRLYWYRQTLGQGPEFLTYFQNEAQLEKSRLLSDRFSAERPKGSFSTLEIQRTEQGDSAMYLCASSPRPGEPQHFGDGTRLSIL.

The rearrangement joins TRBV25-1 to TRBJ1-2; D not certain. V lost 3 bases, J lost 4 bases, and 15 bases lay in between. The CDR3 is 15 residues long. CDR1 MGHDK and CDR2 SYGVNS come from the germline V gene. For the CDR3, the DNA is TGTGCCAGCAGTGACCCGACCTCGATGTTCTATGGCTACACCTTC. This translates into CASSDPTSMFYGYTF.

The gene calls are TRBV27 and TRBJ1-6; D gene unclear. This CDR3 contains 13 residues. Germline V CDR1 and CDR2: MNHEY, SMNVEV (reference sequence). V lost 9 bases to trimming and J lost 8 bases, with 14 bases between them. CDR3: CASKRITDSPLHF. In DNA form, the CDR3 reads TGTGCCAGTAAAAGGATAACAGATTCACCCCTCCACTTT.

This sequence joins TRBV7-8 and TRBJ2-1, with TRBD2 as a possible D gene (7 bases). V was cut by 1 base and J by 2 bases, with 15 bases left in between. The CDR3 runs 17 residues. CDR1 is SGHVS and CDR2 is FQNEAQ in the germline V gene. This CDR3 reads CASSLVLGGGPYNEQFF. The CDR3 DNA follows: TGTGCCAGCAGCTTAGTGCTCGGCGGGGGCCCCTACAATGAGCAGTTCTTC.

This clonotype was detected a few times. The chain is built from TRBV9 and TRBJ2-3; D gene ambiguous. This CDR3 comprises 16 residues. V was clipped by 4 bases and J by 0 bases, with 15 bases between them. Germline V gene sequence: CDR1 SGDLS, CDR2 YYNGEE. This CDR3 is CASSPSLSASTDTQYF. CDR3 DNA sequence: TGTGCCAGCAGCCCATCCTTATCAGCGAGCACAGATACGCAGTATTTT.